Sequencing of this T cell receptor (beta chain) was carried out in a study of T cells in Graves' hyperthyroidism and ophthalmopathy. What was amplified from RNA transcripts were TCR beta CDR3 regions. The HTBI primer set drove a first-round RT-PCR of the TCR CDR3. TCRdb used MiXCR to reprocess the multiplex PCR reads, holding one entry per CDR3 protein. The sample shows around 690,000 distinct CDR3 sequences, around 16% of them seen only once. Orbital computed tomography and thyroid ultrasound, together with serum TRAb and thyroxine and clinical symptoms, were used for diagnoses. The CDR3 sequence is 13 residues long. V gave up 1 base and J gave up 7 bases, with 9 bases separating them. Germline V CDR1 and CDR2: MDHEN, SYDVKM.

This TCR came from a middle-aged man with Graves' hyperthyroidism. Material: blood. This sequence joins TRBV28 and TRBJ2-3; unclear D gene. In DNA form, the CDR3 reads TGTGCCAGCAGTTTATTTGGCAGAAATACGCAGTATTTT. Translating gives CASSLFGRNTQYF.